This T cell receptor beta chain came from a study of OX40 agonist ivuxolimab in advanced cancers. Across the whole study: There were three patients with partial responses, one having hepatocellular carcinoma and two cutaneous melanoma.

This CDR3 contains 16 residues. The ends were cut back, 4 bases at V and 1 base at J, with 16 bases in the middle. CDR1 is SGHRS, CDR2 YFSETQ, per germline. Some clones are missing from TCRdb's copy, which holds only in-frame ones; the method was immunoSEQ multiplex PCR. The sample has around 31,000 clones, around 90% seen once; the top ten hold about 4.5%. The receptor was derived from an adult with an advanced solid tumor such as melanoma, head and neck, liver or kidney cancer. The rearrangement joins TRBV5-1 to TRBJ2-3, with TRBD1 as a possible D gene (5 bases). The sequences come from CD4+ or CD8+ T cells sorted from blood, collected in a trial of the OX40 agonist ivuxolimab. As DNA, the CDR3 is TGCGCCAGCAGCCCACTCCAGGGTCAGGGCACAGATACGCAGTATTTT. Translation gives CASSPLQGQGTDTQYF.